This T cell receptor beta chain derives from a study of Ad26.COV2.S vaccination and SARS-CoV-2 variants. Overall study context: As a participant in COV1001, the donor was in the Ad26.COV2.S trial arm. Whole-study findings and limits: There was a possibility that the TCR breadth and depth analyses underestimated total T cell responses. Once vaccination had occurred, spike-specific CD8+ and CD4+ T cell responses reportedly showed substantial breadth.

Described treatment: around 19 received Ad26.COV2.S at low or high dose, single or two shots; about 5 received placebo; per-sample allocation not given. Day 63 following the first vaccine or placebo injection was when the samples were taken. Germline V gives CDR1 LGHDT, CDR2 YNNKEL (reference sequence). V shed 2 bases, J shed 5 bases, and the junction held 3 bases outside the gene matches. The CDR3 covers 15 residues. Comments on this clone: As yet, its antigen is unknown.

Assay used: immunoSEQ multiplex PCR; TCRdb lists only in-frame clones, some missing. The table includes 400,000 to 450,000 clones, less than 95% detected once. The chain links TRBV3-1 (or the pseudogene TRBV3-2) to TRBJ2-2, with 9 bases aligning to TRBD2. The sequencing used peripheral blood, collected in a trial of Ad26.COV2.S vaccine versus placebo. This sequence was found in a person aged 18-60 years who received the Ad26.COV2.S COVID-19 vaccine or a placebo. The CDR3 is CASSQPLAGTGELFF. The CDR3 DNA sequence: TGTGCCAGCAGCCAACCCCTAGCGGGAACCGGGGAGCTGTTTTTT.